One sample yielded the 25 T cell receptor beta chains listed below, sequenced in a study of blood T cell repertoires in COVID-19. Here immunoSEQ multiplex PCR was the method, and the copy in TCRdb shows in-frame clones only, minus some. The table shows about 170,000 clones, with just under 90% occurring only once. The specimen sequenced was peripheral blood. The source is a man younger than 30 with active or convalescent COVID-19.

This clone was seen a single time. J is TRBJ2-7 and V is TRBV11-3; 8 bases agree with TRBD1. Germline V gene sequence: CDR1 SGHNT, CDR2 YENEEA. This CDR3 has 12 amino acids. V lost 8 bases and J lost 0; bases outside the gene matches: 0. For the CDR3, the DNA is TGTGCCAGCGGACAGGGCTCCTACGAGCAGTACTTC. It translates to CASGQGSYEQYF.

This chain connects TRBV2 to TRBJ1-2; no definite D call. V lost 2 bases to trimming and J lost 2 bases, with 9 bases between them. Germline V gene sequence: CDR1 SNHLY, CDR2 FYNNEI. CDR3 length equals 14 residues. CDR3 protein: CASSETAGNYGYTF. The CDR3 nucleotides are TGTGCCAGCAGTGAAACGGCAGGAAACTATGGCTACACCTTC.

The chain recombines TRBV7-2 with TRBJ2-5, with no clear D. Germline V gene data show CDR1 as SGHTA and CDR2 as FQGNSA. CDR3 size: 11 residues. Trimming left V 5 bases short and J 3 bases short, with 4 bases between. The CDR3 region has the DNA TGTGCCAGCAGCCCAAAAGAGACCCAGTACTTC. This gives the protein CASSPKETQYF.

V usage is TRBV10-3 and J usage is TRBJ2-5; 7 nucleotides line up with TRBD1. CDR3 size: 15 residues. Germline trimming cut 4 bases from V and 5 bases from J; bases unmatched to any gene: 10. Germline CDR1 is ENHRY and CDR2 is SYGVKD. The CDR3 sequence is CAISVERGQAETQYF. The CDR3 bases are TGTGCCATCAGTGTCGAACGTGGACAGGCGGAGACCCAGTACTTC.

This clone came up once. This chain links TRBV3-1 (or the pseudogene TRBV3-2) with TRBJ2-5, with 7 bases fitting TRBD1. Germline CDR1 LGHDT, CDR2 YNNKEL (reference sequence). This CDR3 has 17 amino acids. J was trimmed by 1 base and V by 3 bases; bases with no gene match: 11. The CDR3 loop reads CASSQNYPDRIQETQYF. DNA of the CDR3: TGTGCCAGCAGCCAGAACTACCCGGACAGGATCCAAGAGACCCAGTACTTC.

CDR3 nucleotide sequence: TGTGCCAGCAGTGAATTCGAGGGTAATGAGCAGTTCTTC. This encodes CASSEFEGNEQFF. The chain recombines TRBV6-1 with TRBJ2-1; D may be TRBD2 (5 bases). This CDR3 is 13 amino acids long. The V gene's germline CDR1 is MNHNS and CDR2 SASEGT. V was pared by 2 bases and J by 7 bases, with 9 bases between.

V usage is TRBV5-6 and J usage is TRBJ1-3, with D unresolved. Germline lookup yields CDR1 SGHDT and CDR2 YYEEEE. Trimming cost V 4 bases and J 1 base, with 9 bases left between them. This CDR3 is built from 14 residues. In DNA form, the CDR3 reads TGTGCCAGCAGCGCCCGCGGGTCTGGAAACACCATATATTTT. Translation gives CASSARGSGNTIYF. The full variable domain, completed using reference TRBV5-6 and TRBJ1-3, is DAGVTQSPTHLIKTRGQQVTLRCSPKSGHDTVSWYQQALGQGPQFIFQYYEEEERQRGNFPDRFSGHQFPNYSSELNVNALLLGDSALYLCASSARGSGNTIYFGEGSWLTVV.

The chain carries TRBV7-2 and TRBJ2-7; D might be TRBD1 (6 bases). Trimming pared 1 base from V and 5 bases from J, leaving 21 bases between. There are 17 residues in the CDR3. Germline-derived CDR1 and CDR2 are SGHTA and FQGNSA. CDR3 protein: CASSLVRTAEFRHEQYF. The CDR3 DNA follows: TGTGCCAGCAGCTTAGTCAGGACAGCCGAGTTCAGACACGAGCAGTACTTC.

This chain joins TRBV5-5 and TRBJ1-5, with D maybe TRBD1 (5 bases). The CDR3 has 16 residues. With 2 bases removed from V and 7 bases from J, the gap between germline ends came to 19 bases. Per germline, CDR1 SGHKS and CDR2 YYEKEE (reference sequence). The CDR3 reads CASSFDIIVGGQPQHF. CDR3 nucleotide sequence: TGTGCCAGCAGCTTTGATATAATAGTGGGGGGGCAGCCCCAGCATTTT.

In this sample, this clone turned up a few times. The chain employs TRBV4-2 and TRBJ1-2, with unresolved D. This CDR3 is 11 amino acids long. Germline V gene lookup returns CDR1 LGHNA and CDR2 YNFKEQ. Trimming left V 2 bases short and J 8 bases short, with 6 bases between. The CDR3 DNA is TGTGCCAGCAGCCAATCCGTCGGCTACACCTTC. Translating gives CASSQSVGYTF.

V is TRBV28 and J is TRBJ1-5; tentatively, D is TRBD1 (5 bases). Trimming shortened V by 7 bases and J by 10 bases, and 14 bases separated the two germline ends. Germline V gives CDR1 MDHEN, CDR2 SYDVKM. CDR3 length: 12 residues. CDR3 sequence: CASTDSGDPQHF. The CDR3 DNA is TGTGCCAGCACCGATTCGGGGGATCCCCAGCATTTT. Supplemented by reference TRBV28 and TRBJ1-5, the full variable domain reads DVKVTQSSRYLVKRTGEKVFLECVQDMDHENMFWYRQDPGLGLRLIYFSYDVKMKEKGDIPEGYSVSREKKERFSLILESASTNQTSMYLCASTDSGDPQHFGDGTRLSIL.

The chain employs TRBV9 and TRBJ2-5; 8 bases are shared with TRBD1. Trimming removed 5 bases from V and 4 bases from J; junction bases left unmatched: 13. Per the germline V gene, CDR1 is SGDLS and CDR2 is YYNGEE. The CDR3 contains 16 residues. In DNA form, the CDR3 reads TGTGCCAGCAGACCGGGACAGGCTAGCTCCCGAGAGACCCAGTACTTC. It specifies CASRPGQASSRETQYF.

The J gene is TRBJ2-3, the V gene TRBV18; weak D call: TRBD2 (6 bases). Trimming cost V 0 bases and J 0 bases, with 13 bases left between them. CDR1 is KGHSH and CDR2 is LQKENI in the germline V gene. The CDR3 runs 17 residues. In nucleotides, the CDR3 is TGTGCCAGCTCACCACCTGGAGGGCTAACTAGCACAGATACGCAGTATTTT. Encoded protein: CASSPPGGLTSTDTQYF.

This clone came up once. The chain couples TRBV7-2 to TRBJ1-4; D perhaps matches TRBD1 (5 bases). Germline CDR1 reads SGHTA; CDR2 reads FQGNSA. With 4 bases removed from V and 3 bases from J, the gap between germline ends came to 12 bases. This CDR3 has 15 amino acids. CDR3 amino acids: CASSWGVSPNEKLFF. The CDR3 DNA follows: TGTGCCAGCAGCTGGGGCGTATCACCTAATGAAAAACTGTTTTTT.

The chain combines TRBV9 with TRBJ2-1; D perhaps matches TRBD2 (5 bases). Germline lookup yields CDR1 SGDLS and CDR2 YYNGEE. This CDR3 is built from 14 residues. Trimming removed 4 bases from V and 1 base from J, with 9 bases in between. The CDR3 reads CASSPGDSYNEQFF. CDR3 coding DNA: TGTGCCAGCAGCCCCGGGGATTCCTACAATGAGCAGTTCTTC.

V and J are TRBV5-1 and TRBJ2-5; maybe TRBD2 (7 bases). This CDR3 has 16 amino acids. The V end was cut by 2 bases, the J end by 6 bases, with 20 bases between. CDR1 SGHRS and CDR2 YFSETQ come from the germline V gene. The CDR3 DNA follows: TGCGCCAGCAGCTTCGAGGGGGGGCGAAGGAGGAAGACCCAGTACTTC. It codes for CASSFEGGRRRKTQYF.

The V and J genes are TRBV7-9 and TRBJ1-1; no definite D call. V lost 1 base and J 3 bases, leaving 6 bases between the germline ends. This CDR3 region has 13 residues. The V gene's germline CDR1 is SEHNR and CDR2 FQNEAQ (reference sequence). In nucleotides, the CDR3 is TGTGCCAGCAGCTTAGTTAGCCACACTGAAGCTTTCTTT. It translates to CASSLVSHTEAFF.

The chain combines TRBV10-3 with TRBJ1-1; D is undetermined. The CDR3 covers 13 residues. V was cut by 5 bases and J by 1 base, with 8 bases left in between. Germline CDR1 is ENHRY and CDR2 is SYGVKD. CDR3 sequence reads: CAISMAPNTEAFF. The CDR3, as DNA: TGTGCCATCAGTATGGCCCCGAACACTGAAGCTTTCTTT.

The rearrangement uses TRBV10-3 and TRBJ2-3; tentatively, D is TRBD2 (5 bases). Looked up from germline, CDR1 is ENHRY and CDR2 is SYGVKD. Trimming pared 0 bases from V and 4 bases from J, leaving 11 bases between. The CDR3 length is 15 residues. The DNA of the CDR3 is TGTGCCATCAGTGAGTCGGGCTTAGCGTCAGATACGCAGTATTTT. This gives the protein CAISESGLASDTQYF.

The chain combines TRBV7-9 with TRBJ1-6, with D uncertain. CDR3 length: 15 residues. Trimming pared 3 bases from V and 6 bases from J, leaving 12 bases between. Germline values: CDR1 SEHNR, CDR2 FQNEAQ (reference sequence). The CDR3 spells CASSFWEGVNSPLHF. The CDR3 DNA reads as TGTGCCAGCAGCTTTTGGGAGGGAGTTAATTCACCCCTCCACTTT.

This clone showed up just a few times. The chain carries TRBV2 and TRBJ1-2; D uncertain. The CDR3 has 11 residues. Germline loops: CDR1 SNHLY, CDR2 FYNNEI. Trimming took off 4 bases at V and 4 bases at J, with 4 bases between the two ends. CDR3 DNA: TGTGCCAGCAGTGTAGTCTATGGCTACACCTTC. Translating gives CASSVVYGYTF.

The chain employs TRBV7-2 and TRBJ2-3; D not certain. The CDR3 runs to 14 residues. Per germline, CDR1 SGHTA and CDR2 FQGNSA. With 5 bases removed from V and 0 bases from J, the gap between germline ends came to 9 bases. The CDR3 DNA reads TGTGCCAGCAGCGTATCCGGGAGCACAGATACGCAGTATTTT. Residues: CASSVSGSTDTQYF.

The chain couples TRBV6-5 to TRBJ2-3; D not resolved. V was shortened by 5 bases and J by 2 bases, with 5 bases between the two germline ends. Per the germline V gene, CDR1 is MNHEY and CDR2 is SVGAGI. The CDR3 runs 12 residues. The CDR3 coding sequence is TGTGCCAGCAGTAGACACACAGATACGCAGTATTTT. This gives the protein CASSRHTDTQYF.

The chain recombines TRBV29-1 with TRBJ1-2; D is perhaps TRBD1 (6 bases). The V gene's germline CDR1 is SQVTM and CDR2 ANQGSEA. This CDR3 spans 11 amino acids. Trimming pared 6 bases from V and 6 bases from J, leaving 11 bases between. CDR3 region: CSVPKGDGYTF. The DNA of the CDR3 is TGCAGCGTCCCTAAGGGGGATGGCTACACCTTC.

The V call is TRBV11-3, the J call TRBJ2-5; TRBD2 is a possible D gene (6 bases). This CDR3 spans 15 amino acids. V lost 3 bases to trimming and J lost 5 bases, with 16 bases between them. Germline CDR1 and CDR2: SGHNT and YENEEA. The CDR3, as DNA: TGTGCCAGCAGCTTGGGGAGGACGTTCGAGGAGACCCAGTACTTC. Translated: CASSLGRTFEETQYF.